The 25 T cell receptor beta chains below come from one sample, sequenced in a study of blood T cell repertoires in COVID-19 (dated by TCRdb to 2020 to 2021). Receptor amplification or capture employed the immunoSEQ multiplex PCR assay. Imported from immuneACCESS, the table was reduced by TCRdb to in-frame sequences with V and J called. These copies leave out some clones; in studies compared against another copy, an unresolved V gene accounts for under half, and the cause of the remainder is not known. This sample is represented by approximately 210,000 clones; 88% of them were singletons. Of the sample, about 4.4% is held by the ten largest clones. The specimen sequenced was peripheral blood. The receptors here all came from a human donor in a cohort sampled during active COVID-19.

A few counts support this clone. The chain joins TRBV5-1 to TRBJ1-1; D is unresolved. V was trimmed by 0 bases and J by 3 bases, leaving 15 bases between them. This CDR3 has 16 amino acids. Germline assignment: CDR1 SGHRS and CDR2 YFSETQ. CDR3 bases: TGCGCCAGCAGCTTGGGATCGGGCCGGGGTGACACTGAAGCTTTCTTT. Its translation: CASSLGSGRGDTEAFF.

The J gene is TRBJ1-5, the V gene TRBV20-1, with unresolved D. The length of the CDR3 is 11 residues. CDR1 and CDR2 (germline): DFQATT, SNEGSKA (reference sequence). V was shortened by 4 bases and J by 5 bases, with 6 bases between the two germline ends. In nucleotides, the CDR3 is TGCAGTGCTATGGGAGATCAGCCCCAGCATTTT. Translated, it gives CSAMGDQPQHF.

The rearrangement joins TRBV12-5 to TRBJ1-3; D is perhaps TRBD1 (6 bases). The CDR3 loop spans 16 amino acids. Germline values: CDR1 LGHNT, CDR2 FRNRAP. The germline V and J ends were trimmed by 7 bases and 2 bases, with 18 bases remaining between them. The CDR3 loop reads CASASQGRATGNTIYF. In DNA, the CDR3 is TGTGCTAGTGCCTCCCAGGGGAGGGCCACTGGAAACACCATATATTTT.

This clone has just a few counts. The chain is built from TRBV5-8 and TRBJ1-1; D possibly corresponds to TRBD1 (6 bases). The V gene's germline CDR1 is SGHTS and CDR2 YDEGEE. V was clipped by 4 bases and J by 4 bases, with 17 bases between them. The CDR3 is 15 amino acids. DNA of the CDR3: TGTGCCAGCAGCCACGGACAGCTGGAGAGCACTGAAGCTTTCTTT. It encodes CASSHGQLESTEAFF. Full variable domain (outside the CDR3, taken from reference TRBV5-8 and TRBJ1-1): EAGVTQSPTHLIKTRGQQATLRCSPISGHTSVYWYQQALGLGLQFLLWYDEGEERNRGNFPPRFSGRQFPNYSSELNVNALELEDSALYLCASSHGQLESTEAFFGQGTRLTVV.

The chain recombines TRBV7-6 with TRBJ2-7; TRBD1 aligns across 7 bases. This CDR3 region has 18 residues. V was pared by 0 bases and J by 3 bases, with 14 bases of the junction left unmatched. Germline-derived CDR1 and CDR2 are SGHVS and FNYEAQ. The CDR3 nucleotides are TGTGCCAGCAGCTTAGCGCCCAGTCCTAGGAGACAGGGCTACGAGCAGTACTTC. It codes for CASSLAPSPRRQGYEQYF. The full variable domain, its missing parts supplied by reference TRBV7-6 and TRBJ2-7, is GAGVSQSPRYKVTKRGQDVALRCDPISGHVSLYWYRQALGQGPEFLTYFNYEAQQDKSGLPNDRFSAERPEGSISTLTIQRTEQRDSAMYRCASSLAPSPRRQGYEQYFGPGTRLTVT.

The chain carries TRBV7-9 and TRBJ2-2; TRBD1 might be the D (5 bases). V shed 1 base and J shed 2 bases, with 11 bases lying between them. CDR3 size: 16 residues. Per germline, CDR1 SEHNR and CDR2 FQNEAQ (reference sequence). The CDR3: CASSLGVGLNTGELFF. CDR3 nucleotide sequence: TGTGCCAGCAGCTTAGGTGTGGGGCTTAACACCGGGGAGCTGTTTTTT.

The V and J genes are TRBV10-3 and TRBJ2-7; D may be TRBD2 (6 bases). The ends were cut back, 6 bases at V and 3 bases at J, with 18 bases in the middle. Germline V gene data show CDR1 as ENHRY and CDR2 as SYGVKD. The CDR3 is 15 residues long. CDR3 sequence (DNA): TGTGCCATCAGCGGAGGGGAAGGCCTACTCTACGAGCAGTACTTC. It translates to CAISGGEGLLYEQYF.

The rearrangement uses TRBV7-2 and TRBJ2-7; D is possibly TRBD2 (5 bases). Germline V lookup: CDR1 SGHTA, CDR2 FQGNSA. V was cut by 1 base and J by 0 bases, with 13 bases left in between. The CDR3 is 16 amino acids. The CDR3 spells CASSLVTIGGSYEQYF. CDR3 coding DNA: TGTGCCAGCAGCTTAGTCACCATTGGAGGCTCCTACGAGCAGTACTTC. Using reference TRBV7-2 and TRBJ2-7 for the parts outside the CDR3, the full variable domain is GAGVSQSPSNKVTEKGKDVELRCDPISGHTALYWYRQSLGQGLEFLIYFQGNSAPDKSGLPSDRFSAERTGGSVSTLTIQRTQQEDSAVYLCASSLVTIGGSYEQYFGPGTRLTVT.

For the CDR3, the DNA is TGCGCCAGCAGCCCGGTCTCGGGGGAGACCCAGTACTTC. This gives the protein CASSPVSGETQYF. The rearrangement uses TRBV5-1 and TRBJ2-5; TRBD2 is a possible D gene (5 bases). This CDR3 is 13 amino acids long. The germline V and J ends were trimmed by 4 bases and 5 bases, with 12 bases remaining between them. Per the germline V gene, CDR1 is SGHRS and CDR2 is YFSETQ.

Comments on this clone: Other DNA sequences of this sample code for an identical CDR3. The chain uses TRBV27 and TRBJ2-7, with TRBD2 as a possible D gene (6 bases). CDR1 is MNHEY, CDR2 SMNVEV, per germline (reference sequence). The CDR3 contains 16 residues. The ends were cut back, 3 bases at V and 0 bases at J, with 15 bases in the middle. In DNA form, the CDR3 reads TGTGCCAGCAGTTTTCGGCGGGGCCCCAGCTCCTACGAGCAGTACTTC. Translated, it gives CASSFRRGPSSYEQYF.

The V and J genes are TRBV19 and TRBJ2-7, with TRBD2 matching over 12 bases. Germline V gives CDR1 LNHDA, CDR2 SQIVND (reference sequence). V shed 5 bases, J shed 1 base, and the junction held 3 bases outside the gene matches. The CDR3 extends over 15 amino acids. In DNA form, the CDR3 reads TGTGCCAGTAGTGCGACTAGCGGGGGATCCTACGAGCAGTACTTC. Translated, it gives CASSATSGGSYEQYF.

The V gene is TRBV24-1, the J gene TRBJ2-3; 9 nucleotides agree with TRBD2. J lost 4 bases, V lost 5 bases, and 3 bases had no gene match. Germline CDR1 reads KGHDR; CDR2 reads SFDVKD. The CDR3 has 14 residues. CDR3 in DNA: TGTGCCACCAGTGCCGCGGGGGGGGCAGATACGCAGTATTTT. This translates into CATSAAGGADTQYF.

As regards this clone: An end of the junction does not agree with germline; a read error may underlie this. This sample includes further DNA sequences coding for the same CDR3. The chain joins TRBV11-2 to TRBJ1-1, with 9 bases lining up with TRBD1. Germline-derived CDR1 and CDR2 are SGHAT and FQNNGV. The CDR3 contains 14 residues. CDR3 amino acids: CASSSGQGNTEAFF. CDR3 bases: TGTGCCAGCAGCTCGGGACAGGGAAACACTGAAGCCTTCTTT. Filled out from reference TRBV11-2 and TRBJ1-1, the complete variable domain reads EAGVAQSPRYKIIEKRQSVAFWCNPISGHATLYWYQQILGQGPKLLIQFQNNGVVDDSQLPKDRFSAERLKGVDSTLKIQPAKLEDSAVYLCASSSGQGNTEAFFGQGTRLTVV.

V usage is TRBV5-1 and J usage is TRBJ2-6, with TRBD2 as a possible D gene (6 bases). In germline, CDR1 is SGHRS, CDR2 YFSETQ. V gave up 4 bases and J gave up 0 bases, with 14 bases separating them. This CDR3 region has 17 residues. The CDR3 sequence: CASSRRDGSSGANVLTF. The CDR3 bases are TGCGCCAGCAGCAGAAGGGACGGGAGCTCTGGGGCCAACGTCCTGACTTTC.

The chain carries TRBV4-3 and TRBJ1-3, with 10 bases aligning to TRBD1. The CDR3 is made up of 17 amino acids. V lost 1 base and J lost 3; bases outside the gene matches: 6. Germline V gene lookup returns CDR1 LGHNA and CDR2 YSLEER. CDR3 sequence (DNA): TGCGCCAGCAGCCAAGGAGGGACAGGGGTGTTTGGAAACACCATATATTTT. This sequence encodes CASSQGGTGVFGNTIYF.

The chain couples TRBV7-9 to TRBJ2-1, with 8 bases that match TRBD2. Germline V gene data show CDR1 as SEHNR and CDR2 as FQNEAQ (reference sequence). This CDR3 is built from 19 residues. Unmatched junction bases numbered 15, after V lost 1 base and J lost 4 bases. The CDR3 DNA reads TGTGCCAGCAGCTTAGGTTCGTGGGGTACGGGAGGGACTTACAATGAGCAGTTCTTC. The encoded protein is CASSLGSWGTGGTYNEQFF.

V gene TRBV19 combines with J gene TRBJ1-2, with TRBD1 matching 8 bases. Germline assignment: CDR1 LNHDA and CDR2 SQIVND (reference sequence). Trimming at V came to 5 bases and at J to 4 bases, leaving 9 bases not matched to a gene. CDR3 size: 15 residues. CDR3 sequence: CASSADRGVTYGYTF. CDR3 sequence (DNA): TGTGCCAGTAGTGCTGACAGGGGTGTGACCTATGGCTACACCTTC.

This rearrangement joins TRBV6-6 to TRBJ1-2; 7 bases fit TRBD1. CDR1 is MNHNY, CDR2 SVGAGI, per germline (reference sequence). The junction had 8 bases not matched to a gene; V was cut back by 4 bases and J by 0 bases. The CDR3 is made up of 16 amino acids. The CDR3 protein is CASSSILGQANYGYTF. The CDR3, as DNA: TGTGCCAGCAGTTCCATTCTTGGACAGGCTAACTATGGCTACACCTTC.

This chain uses TRBV18 with TRBJ1-4, with D hard to call. CDR1 and CDR2 from the germline V gene are KGHSH and LQKENI. This CDR3 region has 14 residues. The V gene lost 1 base and the J gene lost 4 bases, with 7 bases spanning the gap. In DNA, the CDR3 is TGTGCCAGCTCACCACGGCAGTTTAATGAAAAACTGTTTTTT. This codes for CASSPRQFNEKLFF.

The chain has TRBV11-2 and TRBJ2-7; 8 nucleotides align to TRBD1. The CDR3 is made up of 14 amino acids. V gave up 4 bases and J gave up 3 bases; unmatched junction bases: 5. In germline, CDR1 is SGHAT, CDR2 FQNNGV. CDR3 region: CASSSGTGLYEQYF. The CDR3 DNA reads as TGTGCCAGCAGCTCGGGGACAGGACTCTACGAGCAGTACTTC.

The chain carries TRBV25-1 and TRBJ2-2, with 7 bases fitting TRBD1. The J segment lost 6 bases and the V segment lost 7 bases, leaving 14 bases of the junction unmatched. Per germline, CDR1 MGHDK and CDR2 SYGVNS. The CDR3 has 16 residues. CDR3 sequence reads: CASTLDRPGFAGELFF. The DNA for the CDR3 is TGTGCCAGCACCCTGGACAGGCCGGGGTTTGCCGGGGAGCTGTTTTTT.

The J gene is TRBJ1-3, the V gene TRBV28; D unclear. V was shortened by 7 bases and J by 2 bases, with 12 bases between the two germline ends. The germline V gene has CDR1 MDHEN and CDR2 SYDVKM. CDR3 length: 14 residues. The CDR3, as DNA: TGTGCCAGCACTCCTCCCGGGACTGGAAACACCATATATTTT. Amino acid sequence: CASTPPGTGNTIYF.

Only one count was recorded for this clone. J is TRBJ2-7 and V is TRBV28; 10 nucleotides line up with TRBD1. Germline V gives CDR1 MDHEN, CDR2 SYDVKM. CDR3 size: 15 residues. The trim removed 6 bases at V and 6 bases at J, leaving 11 bases unmatched. CDR3 residues: CASSRSRQGAGEQYF. As DNA, the CDR3 is TGTGCCAGCAGCCGGTCAAGACAGGGGGCTGGCGAGCAGTACTTC.

The J gene is TRBJ2-2, the V gene TRBV2; TRBD1 matches at 9 bases. V dropped 11 bases and J dropped 3; count of bases not matched to a gene: 4. The CDR3 length is 13 residues. Germline V gene data show CDR1 as SNHLY and CDR2 as FYNNEI. The DNA of the CDR3 is TGTGCCGGGGACAGGGAAGACACCGGGGAGCTGTTTTTT. Its translation is CAGDREDTGELFF.

The rearrangement uses TRBV28 and TRBJ2-4, with a tentative D call TRBD1 (5 bases). Germline V gene data show CDR1 as MDHEN and CDR2 as SYDVKM. CDR3 length: 13 amino acids. V was clipped by 9 bases and J by 3 bases, with 12 bases between them. The CDR3 region is CASAGWDKNIQYF. In nucleotides, the CDR3 is TGTGCCAGTGCAGGGTGGGACAAAAACATTCAGTACTTC.